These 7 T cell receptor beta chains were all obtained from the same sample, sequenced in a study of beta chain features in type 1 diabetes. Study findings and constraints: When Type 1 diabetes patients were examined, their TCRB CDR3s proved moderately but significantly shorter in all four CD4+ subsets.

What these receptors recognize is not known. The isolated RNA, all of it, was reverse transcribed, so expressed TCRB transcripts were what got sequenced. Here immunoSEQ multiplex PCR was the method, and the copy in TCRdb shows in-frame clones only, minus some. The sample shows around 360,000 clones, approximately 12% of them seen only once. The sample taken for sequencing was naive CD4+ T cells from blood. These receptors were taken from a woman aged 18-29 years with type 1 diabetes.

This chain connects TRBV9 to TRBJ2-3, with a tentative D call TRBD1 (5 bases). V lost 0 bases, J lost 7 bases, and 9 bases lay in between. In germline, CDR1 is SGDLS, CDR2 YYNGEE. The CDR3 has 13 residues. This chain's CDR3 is CASSVGGAHTQYF. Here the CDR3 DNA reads TGTGCCAGCAGCGTAGGGGGCGCGCATACGCAGTATTTT.

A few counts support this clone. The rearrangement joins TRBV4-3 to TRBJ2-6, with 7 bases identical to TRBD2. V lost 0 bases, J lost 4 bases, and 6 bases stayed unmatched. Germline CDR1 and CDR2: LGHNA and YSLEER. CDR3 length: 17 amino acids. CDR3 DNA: TGCGCCAGCAGCCAAGATCCCCCGGGGGGAGGGGCCAACGTCCTGACTTTC. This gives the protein CASSQDPPGGGANVLTF.

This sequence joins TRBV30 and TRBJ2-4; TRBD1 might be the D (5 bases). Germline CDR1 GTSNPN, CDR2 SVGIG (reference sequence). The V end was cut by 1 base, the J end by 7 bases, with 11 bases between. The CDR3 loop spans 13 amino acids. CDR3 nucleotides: TGTGCCTGGAGTGGGGGCACTGTCAACATTCAGTACTTC. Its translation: CAWSGGTVNIQYF.

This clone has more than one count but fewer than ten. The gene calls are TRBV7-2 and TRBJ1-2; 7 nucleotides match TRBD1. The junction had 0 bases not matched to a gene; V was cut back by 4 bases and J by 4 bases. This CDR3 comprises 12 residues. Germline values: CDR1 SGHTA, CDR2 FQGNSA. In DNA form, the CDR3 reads TGTGCCAGCAGCTCAGGGGGCTATGGCTACACCTTC. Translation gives CASSSGGYGYTF.

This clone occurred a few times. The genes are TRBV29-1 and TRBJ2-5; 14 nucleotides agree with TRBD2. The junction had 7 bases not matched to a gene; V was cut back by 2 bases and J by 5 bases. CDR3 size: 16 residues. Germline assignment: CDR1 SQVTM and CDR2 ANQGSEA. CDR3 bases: TGCAGCGTTGAAAGAGGGACTAGCGGGAGTGGGGAGACCCAGTACTTC. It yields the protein CSVERGTSGSGETQYF.

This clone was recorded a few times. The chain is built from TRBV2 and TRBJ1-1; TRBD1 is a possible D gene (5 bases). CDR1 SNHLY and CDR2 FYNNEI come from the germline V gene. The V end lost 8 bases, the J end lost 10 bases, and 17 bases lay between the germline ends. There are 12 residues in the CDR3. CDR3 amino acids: CASWGGPGVAFF. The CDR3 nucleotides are TGTGCCAGCTGGGGGGGTCCGGGGGTAGCTTTCTTT.

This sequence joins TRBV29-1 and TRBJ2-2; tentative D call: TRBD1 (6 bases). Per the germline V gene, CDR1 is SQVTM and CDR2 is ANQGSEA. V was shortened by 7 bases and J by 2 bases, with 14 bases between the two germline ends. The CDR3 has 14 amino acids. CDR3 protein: CSARWTVNTGELFF. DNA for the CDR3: TGCAGCGCCCGCTGGACAGTCAACACCGGGGAGCTGTTTTTT.